This T cell receptor (beta chain) was sequenced in a study of beta chain features in type 1 diabetes. As for this clone: Its antigen is currently unknown.

Germline values: CDR1 SNHLY, CDR2 FYNNEI. The CDR3 extends over 11 amino acids. The V end lost 6 bases, the J end lost 5 bases, and 8 bases lay between the germline ends. Sequencing targeted expressed TCRB transcripts, as all isolated RNA had been reverse transcribed. The table came from immunoSEQ multiplex PCR; TCRdb's copy has only in-frame clones and leaves some out. In the table there are hundreds of thousands of clones, over 11% of which are singletons. Regarding the study as a whole: All four CD4+ subsets of Type 1 diabetes patients contained TCRB CDR3s that were moderately but significantly shorter.

Sequencing used naive CD4+ T cells from blood. The V and J genes are TRBV2 and TRBJ2-7; D is uncertain. The TCR sequence derives from a man younger than 40 with type 1 diabetes. The CDR3 loop is CASRENNEQYF. Here the CDR3 DNA reads TGTGCCAGCAGGGAGAATAACGAGCAGTACTTC.